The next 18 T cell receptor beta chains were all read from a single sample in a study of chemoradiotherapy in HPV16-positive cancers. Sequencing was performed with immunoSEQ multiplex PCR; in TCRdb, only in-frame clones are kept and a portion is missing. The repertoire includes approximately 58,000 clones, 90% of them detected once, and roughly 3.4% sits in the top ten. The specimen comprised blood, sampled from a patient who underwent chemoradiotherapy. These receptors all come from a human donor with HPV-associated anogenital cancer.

CDR3 DNA sequence: TGTGCCAGCAGTCCACGGACTAGTAGGGAGCAGTTCTTC. Translated: CASSPRTSREQFF. The chain is built from TRBV27 and TRBJ2-1; 7 nucleotides match TRBD2. The V gene end was trimmed by 5 bases and the J gene end by 10 bases; junction bases not matched to a gene: 8. The length of the CDR3 is 13 residues. Germline V gene lookup returns CDR1 MNHEY and CDR2 SMNVEV (reference sequence).

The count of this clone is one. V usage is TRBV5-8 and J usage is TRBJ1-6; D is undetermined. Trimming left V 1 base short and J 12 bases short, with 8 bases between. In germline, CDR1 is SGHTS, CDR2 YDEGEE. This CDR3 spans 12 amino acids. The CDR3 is CASSLYSRPLHF. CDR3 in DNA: TGTGCCAGCAGCTTGTACAGCAGACCCCTCCACTTT.

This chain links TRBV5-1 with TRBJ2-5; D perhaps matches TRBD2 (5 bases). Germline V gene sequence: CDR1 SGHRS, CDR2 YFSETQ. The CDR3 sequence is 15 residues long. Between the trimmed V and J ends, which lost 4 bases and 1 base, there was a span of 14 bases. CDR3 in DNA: TGCGCCAGCAGCCAAGAGGGAGTTTTCCAAGAGACCCAGTACTTC. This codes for CASSQEGVFQETQYF.

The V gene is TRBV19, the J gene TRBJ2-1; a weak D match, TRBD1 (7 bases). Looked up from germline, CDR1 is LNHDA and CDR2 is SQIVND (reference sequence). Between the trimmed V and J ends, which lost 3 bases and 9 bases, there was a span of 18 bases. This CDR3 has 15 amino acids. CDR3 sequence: CASSMPRDSSGEQFF. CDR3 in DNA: TGTGCCAGTAGTATGCCGCGGGACAGCTCGGGTGAGCAGTTCTTC.

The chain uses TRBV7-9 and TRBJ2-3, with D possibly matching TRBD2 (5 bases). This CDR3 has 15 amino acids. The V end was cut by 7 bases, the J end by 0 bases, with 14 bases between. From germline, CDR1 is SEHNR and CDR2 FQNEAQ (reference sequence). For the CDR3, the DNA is TGTGCCAGCACCGAGGGAACAGCTAGCACAGATACGCAGTATTTT. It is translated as CASTEGTASTDTQYF.

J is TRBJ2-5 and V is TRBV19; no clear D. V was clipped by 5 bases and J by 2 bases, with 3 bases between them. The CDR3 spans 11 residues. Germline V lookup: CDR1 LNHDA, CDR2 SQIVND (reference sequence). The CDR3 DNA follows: TGTGCCAGTAGTGTGCAAGAGACCCAGTACTTC. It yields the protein CASSVQETQYF.

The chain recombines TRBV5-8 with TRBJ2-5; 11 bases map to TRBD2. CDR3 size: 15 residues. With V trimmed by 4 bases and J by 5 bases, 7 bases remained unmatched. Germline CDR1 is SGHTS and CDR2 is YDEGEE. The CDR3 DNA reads TGTGCCAGCAGCCTGACTAGCGGGAAAGGCGAGACCCAGTACTTC. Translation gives CASSLTSGKGETQYF.

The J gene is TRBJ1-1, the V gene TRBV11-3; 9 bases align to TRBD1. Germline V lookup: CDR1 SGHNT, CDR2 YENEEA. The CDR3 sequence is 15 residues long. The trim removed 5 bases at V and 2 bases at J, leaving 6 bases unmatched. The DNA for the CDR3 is TGTGCCAGCAGCATTGGGACAGGGCGAAACACTGAAGCTTTCTTT. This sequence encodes CASSIGTGRNTEAFF.

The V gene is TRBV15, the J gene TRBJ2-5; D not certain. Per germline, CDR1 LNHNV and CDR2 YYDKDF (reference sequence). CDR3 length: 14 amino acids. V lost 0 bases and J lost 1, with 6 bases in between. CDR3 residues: CATSRDRSQETQYF. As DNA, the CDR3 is TGTGCCACCAGCAGAGATCGCAGCCAAGAGACCCAGTACTTC.

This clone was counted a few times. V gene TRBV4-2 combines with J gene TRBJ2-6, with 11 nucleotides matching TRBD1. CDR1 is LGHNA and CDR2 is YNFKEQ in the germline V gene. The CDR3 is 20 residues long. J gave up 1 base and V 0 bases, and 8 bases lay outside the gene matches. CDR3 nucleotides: TGTGCCAGCAGCCAAGACGAGGAAGGACAGGGGGCATCTGGGGCCAACGTCCTGACTTTC. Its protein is CASSQDEEGQGASGANVLTF.

CDR3 nucleotide sequence: TGCGCCAGCAGTGAGAGGACAGAAGGCAACGAGCAGTACTTC. Translated: CASSERTEGNEQYF. This chain connects TRBV10-1 to TRBJ2-7, with D tentatively TRBD1 (6 bases). There are 14 residues in the CDR3. Trimming removed 2 bases from V and 5 bases from J, with 13 bases in between. Per germline, CDR1 WNHNN and CDR2 SYGVQD (reference sequence).

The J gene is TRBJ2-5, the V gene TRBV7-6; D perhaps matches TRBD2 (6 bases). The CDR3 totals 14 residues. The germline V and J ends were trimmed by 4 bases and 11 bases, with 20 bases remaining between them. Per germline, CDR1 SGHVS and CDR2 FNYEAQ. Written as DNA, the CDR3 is TGTGCCAGCAGCTCCCCCGGGAGCCAAGGTGGGCAGTACTTC. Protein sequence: CASSSPGSQGGQYF.

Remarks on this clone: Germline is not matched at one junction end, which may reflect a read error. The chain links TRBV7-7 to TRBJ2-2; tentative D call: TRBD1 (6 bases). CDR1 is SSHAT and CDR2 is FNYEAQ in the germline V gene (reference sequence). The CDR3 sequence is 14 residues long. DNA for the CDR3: TGTGCTAGCAGCTTAGCGACAGGTGACGGGGAGCTGTTTTTT. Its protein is CASSLATGDGELFF.

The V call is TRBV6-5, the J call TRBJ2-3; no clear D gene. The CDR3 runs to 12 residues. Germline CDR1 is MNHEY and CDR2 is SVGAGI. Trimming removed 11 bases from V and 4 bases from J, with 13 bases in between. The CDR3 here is CAVSNGADTQYF. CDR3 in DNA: TGTGCCGTCTCCAATGGGGCAGATACGCAGTATTTT.

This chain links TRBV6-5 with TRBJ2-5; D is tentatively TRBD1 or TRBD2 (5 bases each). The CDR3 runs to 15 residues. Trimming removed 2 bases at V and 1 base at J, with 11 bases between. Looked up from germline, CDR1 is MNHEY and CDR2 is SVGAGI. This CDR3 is CASSYAYGTQETQYF. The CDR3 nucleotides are TGTGCCAGCAGTTACGCGTACGGGACCCAAGAGACCCAGTACTTC.

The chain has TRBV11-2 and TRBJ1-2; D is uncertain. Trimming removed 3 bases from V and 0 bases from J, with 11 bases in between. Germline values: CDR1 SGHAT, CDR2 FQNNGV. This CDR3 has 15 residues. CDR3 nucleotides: TGTGCCAGCAGCTTGACTGATGGAGCTAACTATGGCTACACCTTC. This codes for CASSLTDGANYGYTF.

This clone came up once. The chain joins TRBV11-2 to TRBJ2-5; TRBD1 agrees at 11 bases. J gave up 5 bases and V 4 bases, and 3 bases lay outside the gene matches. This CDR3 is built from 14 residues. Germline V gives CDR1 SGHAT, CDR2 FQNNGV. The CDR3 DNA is TGTGCCAGCAGCTGGACAGGGGGCGGGGAGACCCAGTACTTC. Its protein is CASSWTGGGETQYF.

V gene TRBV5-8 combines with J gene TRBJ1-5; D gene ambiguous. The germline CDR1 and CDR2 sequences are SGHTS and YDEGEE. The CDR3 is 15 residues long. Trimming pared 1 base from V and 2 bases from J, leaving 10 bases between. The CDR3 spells CASSLKTPGNQPQHF. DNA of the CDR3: TGTGCCAGCAGCTTGAAGACACCAGGCAATCAGCCCCAGCATTTT. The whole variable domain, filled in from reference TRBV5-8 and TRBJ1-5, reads EAGVTQSPTHLIKTRGQQATLRCSPISGHTSVYWYQQALGLGLQFLLWYDEGEERNRGNFPPRFSGRQFPNYSSELNVNALELEDSALYLCASSLKTPGNQPQHFGDGTRLSIL.